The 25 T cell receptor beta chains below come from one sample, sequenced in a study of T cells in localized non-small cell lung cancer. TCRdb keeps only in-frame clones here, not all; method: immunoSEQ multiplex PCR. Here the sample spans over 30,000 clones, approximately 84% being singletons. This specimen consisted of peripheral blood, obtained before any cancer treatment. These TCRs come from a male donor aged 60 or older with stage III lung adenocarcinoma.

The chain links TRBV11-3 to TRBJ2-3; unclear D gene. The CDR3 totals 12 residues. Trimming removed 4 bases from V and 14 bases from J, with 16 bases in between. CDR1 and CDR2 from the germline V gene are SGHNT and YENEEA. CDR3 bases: TGTGCCAGCAGCTCCGAGACGTCCGGAGCGTATTTT. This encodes CASSSETSGAYF.

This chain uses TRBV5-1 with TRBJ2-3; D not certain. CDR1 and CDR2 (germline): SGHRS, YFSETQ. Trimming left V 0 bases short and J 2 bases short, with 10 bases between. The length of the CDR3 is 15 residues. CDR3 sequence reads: CASSLGAFVTDTQYF. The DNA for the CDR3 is TGCGCCAGCAGCTTGGGTGCCTTTGTCACAGATACGCAGTATTTT.

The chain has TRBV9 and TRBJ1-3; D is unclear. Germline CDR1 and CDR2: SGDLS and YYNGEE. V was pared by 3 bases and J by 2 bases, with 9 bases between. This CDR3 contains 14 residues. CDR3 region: CASSGHSAGNTIYF. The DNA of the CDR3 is TGTGCCAGCAGCGGACACAGCGCTGGAAACACCATATATTTT.

The CDR3 DNA sequence: TGCGCCAGCAGCTTAAGGCCGGGTGAAAAACTGTTTTTT. It yields the protein CASSLRPGEKLFF. The V and J genes are TRBV5-1 and TRBJ1-4; D is undetermined. Germline V CDR1 and CDR2: SGHRS, YFSETQ. The CDR3 has 13 residues. V lost 2 bases and J 7 bases, leaving 9 bases between the germline ends.

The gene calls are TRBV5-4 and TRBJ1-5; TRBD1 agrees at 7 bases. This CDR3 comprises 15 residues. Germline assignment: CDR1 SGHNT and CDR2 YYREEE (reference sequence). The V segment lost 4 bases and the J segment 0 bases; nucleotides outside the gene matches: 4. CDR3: CASSVDRASNQPQHF. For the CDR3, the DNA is TGTGCCAGCAGCGTAGACAGGGCTAGCAATCAGCCCCAGCATTTT.

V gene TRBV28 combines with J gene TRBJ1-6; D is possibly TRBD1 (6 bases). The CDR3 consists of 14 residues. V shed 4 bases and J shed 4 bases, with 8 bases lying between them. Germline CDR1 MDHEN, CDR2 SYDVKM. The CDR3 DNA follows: TGTGCCAGCAGTTCCACAGGGTATAATTCACCCCTCCACTTT. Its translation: CASSSTGYNSPLHF.

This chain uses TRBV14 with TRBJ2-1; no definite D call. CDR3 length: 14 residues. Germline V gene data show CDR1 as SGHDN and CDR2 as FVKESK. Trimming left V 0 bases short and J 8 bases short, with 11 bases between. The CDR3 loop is CASSQEAPPHEQFF. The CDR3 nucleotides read TGTGCCAGCAGCCAAGAAGCCCCCCCCCATGAGCAGTTCTTC. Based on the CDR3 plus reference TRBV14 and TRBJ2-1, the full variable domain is EAGVTQFPSHSVIEKGQTVTLRCDPISGHDNLYWYRRVMGKEIKFLLHFVKESKQDESGMPNNRFLAERTGGTYSTLKVQPAELEDSGVYFCASSQEAPPHEQFFGPGTRLTVL.

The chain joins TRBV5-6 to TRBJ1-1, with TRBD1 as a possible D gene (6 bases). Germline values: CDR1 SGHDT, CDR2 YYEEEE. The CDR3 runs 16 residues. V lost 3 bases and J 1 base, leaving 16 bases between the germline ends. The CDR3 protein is CASSWGPLSPNTEAFF. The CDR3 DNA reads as TGTGCCAGCAGCTGGGGGCCGCTGTCGCCGAACACTGAAGCTTTCTTT.

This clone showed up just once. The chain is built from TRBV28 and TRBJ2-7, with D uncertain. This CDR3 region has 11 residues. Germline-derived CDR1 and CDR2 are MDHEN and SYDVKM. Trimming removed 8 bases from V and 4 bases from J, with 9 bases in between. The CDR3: CASGDHYEQYF. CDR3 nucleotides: TGTGCCAGCGGGGATCATTACGAGCAGTACTTC.

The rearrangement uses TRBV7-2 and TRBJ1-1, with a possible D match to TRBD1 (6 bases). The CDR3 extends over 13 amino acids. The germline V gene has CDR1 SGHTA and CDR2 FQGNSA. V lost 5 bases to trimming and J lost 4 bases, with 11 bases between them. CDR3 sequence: CASSPGVGTEAFF. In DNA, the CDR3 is TGTGCCAGCAGCCCAGGGGTGGGCACTGAAGCTTTCTTT.

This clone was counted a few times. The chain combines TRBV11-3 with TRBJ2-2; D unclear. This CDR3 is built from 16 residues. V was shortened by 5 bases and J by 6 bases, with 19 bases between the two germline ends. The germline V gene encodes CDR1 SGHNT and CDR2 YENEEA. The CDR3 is CASSAPQEGYPGELFF. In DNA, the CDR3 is TGTGCCAGCAGCGCCCCCCAGGAAGGGTACCCCGGGGAGCTGTTTTTT.

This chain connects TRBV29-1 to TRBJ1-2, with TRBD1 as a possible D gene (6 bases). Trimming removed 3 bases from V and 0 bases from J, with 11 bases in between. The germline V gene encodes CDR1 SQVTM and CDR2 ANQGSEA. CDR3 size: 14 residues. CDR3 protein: CSVDWGQSNYGYTF. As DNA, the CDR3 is TGCAGCGTTGACTGGGGGCAATCTAACTATGGCTACACCTTC.

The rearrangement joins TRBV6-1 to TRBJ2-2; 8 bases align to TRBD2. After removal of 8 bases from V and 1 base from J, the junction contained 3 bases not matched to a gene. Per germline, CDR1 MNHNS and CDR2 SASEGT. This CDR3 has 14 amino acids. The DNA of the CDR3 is TGTGCCAGCTCTAGCGGGTGGAACACCGGGGAGCTGTTTTTT. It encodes CASSSGWNTGELFF.

The CDR3 region is CASALRGTYSTDTQYF. CDR3 bases: TGTGCCAGCGCCCTTCGGGGCACCTATAGCACAGATACGCAGTATTTT. The V and J genes are TRBV27 and TRBJ2-3, with D possibly called TRBD1 or TRBD2 (5 bases each). V was shortened by 8 bases and J by 0 bases, with 18 bases between the two germline ends. The CDR3 length is 16 residues. Germline lookup yields CDR1 MNHEY and CDR2 SMNVEV (reference sequence).

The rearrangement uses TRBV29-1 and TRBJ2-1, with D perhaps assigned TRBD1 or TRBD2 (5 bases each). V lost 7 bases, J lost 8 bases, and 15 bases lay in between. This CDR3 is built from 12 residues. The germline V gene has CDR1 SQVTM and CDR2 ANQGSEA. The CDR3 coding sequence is TGCAGCGCACCGGGACCCGAAGATGAGCAGTTCTTC. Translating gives CSAPGPEDEQFF.

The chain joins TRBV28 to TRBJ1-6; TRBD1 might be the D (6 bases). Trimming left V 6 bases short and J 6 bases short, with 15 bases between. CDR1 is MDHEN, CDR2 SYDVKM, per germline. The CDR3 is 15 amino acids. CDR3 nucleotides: TGTGCCAGCAGACAAAGCACAGGGCCTAATTCACCCCTCCACTTT. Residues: CASRQSTGPNSPLHF.

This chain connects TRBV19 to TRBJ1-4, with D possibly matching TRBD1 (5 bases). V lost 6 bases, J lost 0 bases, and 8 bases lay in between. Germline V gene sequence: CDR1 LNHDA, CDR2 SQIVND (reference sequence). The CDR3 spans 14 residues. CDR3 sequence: CASRTGATNEKLFF. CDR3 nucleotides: TGTGCCAGTAGAACAGGAGCAACTAATGAAAAACTGTTTTTT.

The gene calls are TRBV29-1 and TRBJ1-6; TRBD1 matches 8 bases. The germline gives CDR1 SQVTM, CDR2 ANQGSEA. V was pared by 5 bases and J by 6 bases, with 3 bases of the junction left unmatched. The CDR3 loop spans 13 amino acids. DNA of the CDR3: TGCAGCGTTACAGGGGGTTTTAATTCACCCCTCCACTTT. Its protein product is CSVTGGFNSPLHF.

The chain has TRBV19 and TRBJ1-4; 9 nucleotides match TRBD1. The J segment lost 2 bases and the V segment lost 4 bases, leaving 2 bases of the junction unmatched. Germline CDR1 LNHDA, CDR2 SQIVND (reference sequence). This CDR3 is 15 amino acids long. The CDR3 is CASSTGTGTNEKLFF. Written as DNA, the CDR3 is TGTGCCAGTAGTACCGGGACAGGGACTAATGAAAAACTGTTTTTT. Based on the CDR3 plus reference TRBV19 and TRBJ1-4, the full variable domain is DGGITQSPKYLFRKEGQNVTLSCEQNLNHDAMYWYRQDPGQGLRLIYYSQIVNDFQKGDIAEGYSVSREKKESFPLTVTSAQKNPTAFYLCASSTGTGTNEKLFFGSGTQLSVL.

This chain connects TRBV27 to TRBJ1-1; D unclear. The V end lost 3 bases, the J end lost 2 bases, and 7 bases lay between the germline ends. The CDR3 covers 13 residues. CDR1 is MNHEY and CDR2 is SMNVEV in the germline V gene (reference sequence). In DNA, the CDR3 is TGTGCCAGCAGTTTCCAGGACAACACTGAAGCTTTCTTT. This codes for CASSFQDNTEAFF.

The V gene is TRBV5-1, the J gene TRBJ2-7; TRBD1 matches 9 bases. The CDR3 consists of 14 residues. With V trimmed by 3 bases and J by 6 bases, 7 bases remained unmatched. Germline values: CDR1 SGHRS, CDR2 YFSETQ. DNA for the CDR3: TGCGCCAGCAGCTCCACGACAGGGGGAGGCGAGCAGTACTTC. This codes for CASSSTTGGGEQYF.

The chain's CDR3 is CAWSEWDTQYF. As DNA, the CDR3 is TGTGCCTGGAGTGAGTGGGATACGCAGTATTTT. V usage is TRBV30 and J usage is TRBJ2-3, with D unclear. This CDR3 region has 11 residues. Looked up from germline, CDR1 is GTSNPN and CDR2 is SVGIG (reference sequence). The V and J ends lost 1 base and 6 bases respectively, with 5 bases between them.

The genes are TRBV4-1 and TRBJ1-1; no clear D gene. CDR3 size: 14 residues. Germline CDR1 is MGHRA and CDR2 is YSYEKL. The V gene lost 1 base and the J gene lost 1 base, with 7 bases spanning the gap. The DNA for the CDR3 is TGCGCCAGCAGCCAAGTGCGGTCGAACACTGAAGCTTTCTTT. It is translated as CASSQVRSNTEAFF.

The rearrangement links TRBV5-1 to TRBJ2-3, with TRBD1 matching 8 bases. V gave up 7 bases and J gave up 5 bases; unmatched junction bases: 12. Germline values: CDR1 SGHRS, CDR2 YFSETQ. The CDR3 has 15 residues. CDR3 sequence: CASGRDRPGLDTQYF. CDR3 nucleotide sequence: TGCGCCAGCGGACGGGACAGGCCTGGGTTAGATACGCAGTATTTT.

The CDR3 sequence: CASSHPGGYGAQETQYF. CDR3 nucleotide sequence: TGCGCCAGCAGCCACCCCGGGGGTTACGGGGCCCAAGAGACCCAGTACTTC. This chain uses TRBV4-1 with TRBJ2-5; tentatively, D is TRBD2 (6 bases). This CDR3 is 17 amino acids long. V was clipped by 3 bases and J by 1 base, with 18 bases between them. The V gene's germline CDR1 is MGHRA and CDR2 YSYEKL.